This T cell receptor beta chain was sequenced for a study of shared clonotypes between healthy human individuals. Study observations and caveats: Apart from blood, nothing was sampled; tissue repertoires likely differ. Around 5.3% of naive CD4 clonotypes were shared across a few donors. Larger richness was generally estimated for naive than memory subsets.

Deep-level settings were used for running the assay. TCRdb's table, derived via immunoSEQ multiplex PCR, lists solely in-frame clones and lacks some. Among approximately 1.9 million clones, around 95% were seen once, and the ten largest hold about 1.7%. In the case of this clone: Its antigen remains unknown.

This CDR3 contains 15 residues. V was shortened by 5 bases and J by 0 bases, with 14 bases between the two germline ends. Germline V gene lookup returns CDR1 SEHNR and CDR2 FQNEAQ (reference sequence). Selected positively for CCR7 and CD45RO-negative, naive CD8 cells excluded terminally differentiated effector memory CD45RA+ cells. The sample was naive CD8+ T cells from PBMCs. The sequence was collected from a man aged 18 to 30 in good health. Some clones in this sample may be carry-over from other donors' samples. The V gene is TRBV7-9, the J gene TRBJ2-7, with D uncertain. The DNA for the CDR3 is TGTGCCAGCAGCCCAGTGCGTTTAGTCTCCTACGAGCAGTACTTC. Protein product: CASSPVRLVSYEQYF.